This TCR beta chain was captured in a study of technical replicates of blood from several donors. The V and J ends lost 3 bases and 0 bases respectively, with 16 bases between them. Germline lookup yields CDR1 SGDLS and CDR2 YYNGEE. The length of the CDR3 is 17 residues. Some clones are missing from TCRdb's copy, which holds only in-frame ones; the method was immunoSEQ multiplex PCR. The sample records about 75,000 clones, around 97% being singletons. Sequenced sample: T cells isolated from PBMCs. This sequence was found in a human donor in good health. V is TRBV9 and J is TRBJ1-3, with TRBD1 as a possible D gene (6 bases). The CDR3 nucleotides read TGTGCCAGCAGCGAGGGGGGGGGCAGCACCTCTGGAAACACCATATATTTT. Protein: CASSEGGGSTSGNTIYF.